Each of the 15 T cell receptor beta chains below was sequenced from the same sample in a study of blood T cell repertoires in COVID-19. Data came from immunoSEQ multiplex PCR; TCRdb stores just in-frame clones and leaves some out. This table has 200,000 to 250,000 clones, 85% to 90% appearing once. Sequencing input: peripheral blood. The source of these receptors is a man between 25 and 39 years old with COVID-19, enrolled during active disease.

The V gene is TRBV10-3, the J gene TRBJ2-6, with 9 bases lining up with TRBD1. CDR1 is ENHRY, CDR2 SYGVKD, per germline. Losses at the gene ends were 3 bases for V and 0 bases for J; bases not matched to a gene: 6. This CDR3 region has 18 residues. CDR3 region: CAISDRTGVISGANVLTF. Written as DNA, the CDR3 is TGTGCCATCAGTGATCGGACAGGGGTAATCTCTGGGGCCAACGTCCTGACTTTC.

This clone occurred once. V gene TRBV9 combines with J gene TRBJ2-1; possible D gene TRBD1, 5 bases. Germline V gene sequence: CDR1 SGDLS, CDR2 YYNGEE. V was cut by 0 bases and J by 12 bases, with 16 bases left in between. The CDR3 has 14 amino acids. CDR3 in amino acids: CASSVVLGEGVQFF. In DNA form, the CDR3 reads TGTGCCAGCAGCGTAGTGTTAGGGGAAGGGGTGCAGTTCTTC.

The J gene is TRBJ2-1, the V gene TRBV28, with 8 bases matching TRBD1. V lost 6 bases to trimming and J lost 2 bases; unmatched junction nucleotides: 6. The CDR3 sequence is 15 residues long. CDR1 is MDHEN, CDR2 SYDVKM, per germline. CDR3 nucleotides: TGTGCCAGCAGCCGAACAGGGGGAACCTACAATGAGCAGTTCTTC. Amino acid sequence: CASSRTGGTYNEQFF.

This sequence joins TRBV2 and TRBJ2-2, with TRBD1 as a possible D gene (6 bases). The CDR3 contains 15 residues. Trimming shortened V by 7 bases and J by 1 base, and 13 bases separated the two germline ends. Germline lookup yields CDR1 SNHLY and CDR2 FYNNEI. CDR3 amino acids: CASNHGTLNTGELFF. CDR3 coding DNA: TGTGCCAGCAACCACGGGACACTGAACACCGGGGAGCTGTTTTTT. Full variable domain (missing parts from reference TRBV2 and TRBJ2-2): EPEVTQTPSHQVTQMGQEVILRCVPISNHLYFYWYRQILGQKVEFLVSFYNNEISEKSEIFDDQFSVERPDGSNFTLKIRSTKLEDSAMYFCASNHGTLNTGELFFGEGSRLTVL.

V usage is TRBV18 and J usage is TRBJ2-3, with D perhaps TRBD2 (5 bases). V lost 3 bases, J lost 1 base, and 14 bases lay in between. The CDR3 loop spans 16 amino acids. In germline, CDR1 is KGHSH, CDR2 LQKENI. This chain's CDR3 is CASSPLSSGGTDTQYF. CDR3 DNA sequence: TGTGCCAGCTCACCCCTTTCCTCCGGGGGCACAGATACGCAGTATTTT.

The chain carries TRBV6-6 and TRBJ1-2, with 10 bases lining up with TRBD1. J gave up 3 bases and V 6 bases, and 7 bases lay outside the gene matches. The germline CDR1 and CDR2 sequences are MNHNY and SVGAGI (reference sequence). The CDR3 consists of 15 residues. CDR3 nucleotides: TGTGCCAGCAGGGCCCCCGGGACAGGGGACTATGGCTACACCTTC. Translation gives CASRAPGTGDYGYTF.

The chain links TRBV12-3 or TRBV12-4 to TRBJ2-1; possible D gene TRBD2, 5 bases. Deletions cut 2 bases from V and 8 bases from J, with 10 bases between. CDR3 length: 13 amino acids. CDR3 sequence reads: CASSLPLADEQFF. The CDR3 DNA reads TGTGCCAGCAGTTTACCCCTAGCCGATGAGCAGTTCTTC.

This clone has a single count. The chain recombines TRBV24-1 with TRBJ1-5; 7 bases agree with TRBD1. Germline lookup yields CDR1 KGHDR and CDR2 SFDVKD. CDR3 length equals 15 residues. Trimming took 3 bases from V and 5 from J; bases not matched to a gene: 6. As DNA, the CDR3 is TGTGCCACCAGTGATATCTACAGGGGCGATCAGCCCCAGCATTTT. Residues: CATSDIYRGDQPQHF.

This clone was detected only a few times. The rearrangement uses TRBV29-1 and TRBJ2-1, with TRBD2 matching 10 bases. CDR3 length equals 15 residues. Germline CDR1 reads SQVTM; CDR2 reads ANQGSEA. V was clipped by 4 bases and J by 4 bases; unmatched bases: 7. The CDR3 coding sequence is TGCAGCGTTGTTGTAGCGGGAGGTCGTTACAATGAGCAGTTCTTC. It is translated as CSVVVAGGRYNEQFF.

DNA of the CDR3: TGTGCCAGTAGTGCAAGTGGGACTCAATATCAGCCCCAGCATTTT. It encodes CASSASGTQYQPQHF. The rearrangement links TRBV19 to TRBJ1-5, with D possibly being TRBD1 (5 bases). The CDR3 contains 15 residues. V lost 5 bases, J lost 5 bases, and 16 bases lay in between. Germline CDR1 is LNHDA and CDR2 is SQIVND (reference sequence).

The rearrangement uses TRBV4-3 and TRBJ1-2, with TRBD1 identical over 8 bases. Germline V CDR1 and CDR2: LGHNA, YSLEER. This CDR3 contains 14 residues. Trimming took 2 bases from V and 2 from J; bases not matched to a gene: 1. DNA for the CDR3: TGCGCCAGCAGCCAATCAGGGGGCAACTATGGCTACACCTTC. This sequence encodes CASSQSGGNYGYTF.

The V and J genes are TRBV10-3 and TRBJ2-1; the match to TRBD1 covers 9 bases. Germline CDR1 ENHRY, CDR2 SYGVKD. The CDR3 is 15 amino acids. V was pared by 2 bases and J by 5 bases, with 4 bases of the junction left unmatched. CDR3 amino acids: CAISEKTGGNNEQFF. The DNA of the CDR3 is TGTGCCATCAGTGAGAAGACAGGGGGTAACAATGAGCAGTTCTTC.

This rearrangement joins TRBV6-6 to TRBJ2-7; possible D gene TRBD1, 6 bases. CDR1 is MNHNY, CDR2 SVGAGI, per germline (reference sequence). The germline V and J ends were trimmed by 8 bases and 1 base, with 12 bases remaining between them. The CDR3 is made up of 13 amino acids. The CDR3 loop is CASGGQPSYEQYF. In DNA form, the CDR3 reads TGTGCCAGCGGGGGCCAGCCTTCCTACGAGCAGTACTTC.

The gene calls are TRBV4-3 and TRBJ1-2, with 8 bases matching TRBD1. Per the germline V gene, CDR1 is LGHNA and CDR2 is YSLEER. The CDR3 runs to 14 residues. V lost 2 bases, J lost 8 bases, and 7 bases stayed unmatched. The DNA of the CDR3 is TGCGCCAGCAGCCAACGGACAGGGATTTGGGGCTACACCTTC. Its translation: CASSQRTGIWGYTF.

V is TRBV27 and J is TRBJ2-5, with 15 bases identical to TRBD2. The V gene end was trimmed by 3 bases and the J gene end by 9 bases; junction bases not matched to a gene: 11. The CDR3 is 17 amino acids. Germline-derived CDR1 and CDR2 are MNHEY and SMNVEV (reference sequence). Here the CDR3 DNA reads TGTGCCAGCAGTTTGTGGGGACTAGCGGGGGGCCCGTCGGCCCAGTACTTC. It is translated as CASSLWGLAGGPSAQYF.